Listed below are T cell receptor beta chains from one sample, sequenced in a study of blood T cells in healthy people across ages. TCRdb itself ran the 5' RACE reads through MiXCR, one entry per CDR3 protein. The sample lists 890,000 or so distinct CDR3 sequences, around two thirds occurring once. Material for sequencing was blood. Receptor source: a man aged 25 to 40 in good health. CDR3s leave out the opening cysteine and the closing phenylalanine or tryptophan. The size of a clone is reported for some rows only, either as once, few or many, or as a class for expanded clones.

V,size,J,CDR3
TRBV20-1,.,TRBJ1-3,SAREEQMAIY
TRBV4-2,.,TRBJ2-2,ASSSGAVGGELF
TRBV5-5,.,.,ASSWGEDEQY
TRBV7-2,.,TRBJ1-2,ASSPIVTGAYGYT
TRBV29-1,few,TRBJ2-5,SVDFRGARQETQY
TRBV2,.,.,ASSAGMGASETQY
TRBV15,.,TRBJ2-1,ATSRDLRAETQF
TRBV5-1,.,TRBJ2-7,ASSLDQVSYEQY
TRBV5-1,.,TRBJ1-4,ASSLSSRQNEKLF
TRBV6-5,.,TRBJ1-6,ASRPDGRGLGSPLH